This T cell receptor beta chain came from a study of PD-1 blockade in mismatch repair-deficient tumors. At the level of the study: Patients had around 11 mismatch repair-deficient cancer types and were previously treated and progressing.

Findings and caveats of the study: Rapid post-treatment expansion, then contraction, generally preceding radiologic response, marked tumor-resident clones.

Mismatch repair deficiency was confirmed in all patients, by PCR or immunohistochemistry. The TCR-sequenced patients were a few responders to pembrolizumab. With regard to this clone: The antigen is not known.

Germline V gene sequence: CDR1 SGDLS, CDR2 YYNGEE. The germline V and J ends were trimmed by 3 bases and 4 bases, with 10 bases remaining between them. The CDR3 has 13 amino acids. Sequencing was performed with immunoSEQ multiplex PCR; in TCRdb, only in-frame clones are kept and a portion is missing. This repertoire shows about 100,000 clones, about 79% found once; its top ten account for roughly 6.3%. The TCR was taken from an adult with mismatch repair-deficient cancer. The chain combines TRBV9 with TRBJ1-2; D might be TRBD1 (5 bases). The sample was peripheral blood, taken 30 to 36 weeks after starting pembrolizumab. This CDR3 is CASSGPGGYGYTF. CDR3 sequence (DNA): TGTGCCAGCAGCGGACCGGGGGGCTATGGCTACACCTTC.